Included here is one T cell receptor (beta chain) sequence, with context. No antigen is known for it. This table comes from immunoSEQ multiplex PCR, and its TCRdb copy is limited to in-frame clones, with some not included. The data contain 100,000 to 150,000 clones, approximately 85% of them singletons. This specimen belongs to a study of T cell responses to AZD1222 COVID-19 vaccine. The study, taken as a whole, reports: At baseline, seropositivity was found in only a handful of AZD1222 recipients. As reported, nearly half of all spike-specific TCRs target variant regions that are unmutated. Sampling that yielded the repertoires occurred only after the peak T cell response. Donors skewed white British and female; clonal diversity was possibly underestimated.

Germline V CDR1 and CDR2: KGHDR, SFDVKD. This CDR3 spans 18 amino acids. V lost 3 bases and J 0 bases, leaving 19 bases between the germline ends. This sequence originates from an adult in good health. J is TRBJ1-2 and V is TRBV24-1; a possible D gene is TRBD1 (6 bases). Sample: peripheral blood, taken on day 0 of AZD1222 vaccination. The CDR3 loop is CATSDPRGRDTSNYGYTF. CDR3 sequence (DNA): TGTGCCACCAGTGATCCCCGGGGGAGGGACACCTCTAACTATGGCTACACCTTC.